This T cell receptor (beta chain) derives from a study of identical twins. On this clonotype: The antigen is unknown.

Study conclusions and caveats: Model-predicted out-of-frame TCR alpha sharing fell below observed values in monozygotic twins.

A single record per CDR3 protein comes from TCRdb applying MiXCR to the 5' RACE reads. The table shows some 730,000 distinct CDR3 sequences, with about 18% occurring only once. The CDR3 loop spans 12 amino acids. V lost 5 bases and J lost 8, with 10 bases in between. These sequences were also reported in another study, on T cells expressing NK-cell markers. That work adds: For several experiments, T cell sorting was restricted to the alpha-beta TCR population by means of an anti-gamma-delta TCR antibody. Of CD8+ T cells, about 1.0-8% belonged to dominant NKG2C+ clonotypes in several donors. For a few donors, these clonotypes were likewise the leading ones in the CD3+CD56-NKG2C+ fraction.

Sequenced: PBMCs. The J gene is TRBJ2-1, the V gene TRBV12-3 or TRBV12-4; D gene uncertain. The source of this sequence is a woman under 30 in good health. Here the CDR3 reads CASSPDNDEQFF. The CDR3 coding sequence is TGTGCCAGCAGTCCCGACAACGATGAGCAGTTCTTC.